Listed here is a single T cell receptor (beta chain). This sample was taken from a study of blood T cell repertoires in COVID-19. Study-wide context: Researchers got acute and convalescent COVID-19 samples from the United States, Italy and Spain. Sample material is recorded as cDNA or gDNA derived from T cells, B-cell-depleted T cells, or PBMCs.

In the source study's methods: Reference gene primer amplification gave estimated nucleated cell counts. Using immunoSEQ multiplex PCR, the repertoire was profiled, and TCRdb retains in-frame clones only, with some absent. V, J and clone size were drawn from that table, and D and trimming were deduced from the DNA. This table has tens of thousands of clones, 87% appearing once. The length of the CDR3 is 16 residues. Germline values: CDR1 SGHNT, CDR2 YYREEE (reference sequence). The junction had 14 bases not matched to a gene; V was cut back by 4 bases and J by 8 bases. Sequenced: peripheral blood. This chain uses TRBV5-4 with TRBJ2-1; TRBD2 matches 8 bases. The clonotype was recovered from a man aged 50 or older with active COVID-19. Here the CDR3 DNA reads TGTGCCAGCAGCGCGTCAGGGACTAGGATTCGCCATGAGCAGTTCTTC. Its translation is CASSASGTRIRHEQFF.